This entry describes one T cell receptor (beta chain). Its antigen is unknown. PCR was performed using 60 Vbeta and 13 Jbeta primers. Assay used: immunoSEQ multiplex PCR; TCRdb lists only in-frame clones, some missing. The sample shows under 200,000 clones, about 80% of them seen only once. Germline-derived CDR1 and CDR2 are SGHVS and FNYEAQ. The germline V and J ends were trimmed by 6 bases and 2 bases, with 4 bases remaining between them. The CDR3 length is 11 residues. This sample was included in a study of cytomegalovirus exposure and HLA in healthy donors. Study outcomes and limitations: There were several of the most significant clusters that appeared linked to common viral pathogens in a later analysis. As a later analysis revealed, the rate of TCR association differed by HLA locus, with DRB1 most and HLA-C fewest.

Healthy bone marrow donors formed the donor group. This receptor was obtained from a man younger than 35 in good health and CMV-seropositive. This chain uses TRBV7-6 with TRBJ2-5, with D unresolved. Sequenced sample: PBMCs. The CDR3 nucleotides read TGTGCCAGCAGACTTCAAGAGACCCAGTACTTC. Protein product: CASRLQETQYF.